This T cell receptor beta chain comes out of a study of beta chain features in type 1 diabetes. This clone was seen only a few times. Its cognate antigen is unknown. Study results and caveats: Fewer insertions but more deletions were seen at VDJ junctions in type 1 diabetes patients. There was no resolution here of whether HLA type influences TCRB rearrangement.

Sequenced material consisted of expressed TCRB transcripts (all of the isolated RNA was reverse transcribed). Method: immunoSEQ multiplex PCR; TCRdb's copy keeps in-frame clones and lacks some. Among under 450,000 clones, 11% to 15% were seen once, and the ten largest hold around 0.039%. This clonotype was sampled from a man under 40 in good health. Sequencing was done on a sample of naive CD4+ T cells from blood.

The CDR3 DNA reads TGCGCCAGCAGCCAAGCTCAGAGCTACAATGAGCAGTTCTTC. Its protein is CASSQAQSYNEQFF. J is TRBJ2-1 and V is TRBV4-1; D uncertain. Per the germline V gene, CDR1 is MGHRA and CDR2 is YSYEKL. Between the trimmed V and J ends, which lost 1 base and 3 bases, there was a span of 7 bases. The CDR3 runs to 14 residues.